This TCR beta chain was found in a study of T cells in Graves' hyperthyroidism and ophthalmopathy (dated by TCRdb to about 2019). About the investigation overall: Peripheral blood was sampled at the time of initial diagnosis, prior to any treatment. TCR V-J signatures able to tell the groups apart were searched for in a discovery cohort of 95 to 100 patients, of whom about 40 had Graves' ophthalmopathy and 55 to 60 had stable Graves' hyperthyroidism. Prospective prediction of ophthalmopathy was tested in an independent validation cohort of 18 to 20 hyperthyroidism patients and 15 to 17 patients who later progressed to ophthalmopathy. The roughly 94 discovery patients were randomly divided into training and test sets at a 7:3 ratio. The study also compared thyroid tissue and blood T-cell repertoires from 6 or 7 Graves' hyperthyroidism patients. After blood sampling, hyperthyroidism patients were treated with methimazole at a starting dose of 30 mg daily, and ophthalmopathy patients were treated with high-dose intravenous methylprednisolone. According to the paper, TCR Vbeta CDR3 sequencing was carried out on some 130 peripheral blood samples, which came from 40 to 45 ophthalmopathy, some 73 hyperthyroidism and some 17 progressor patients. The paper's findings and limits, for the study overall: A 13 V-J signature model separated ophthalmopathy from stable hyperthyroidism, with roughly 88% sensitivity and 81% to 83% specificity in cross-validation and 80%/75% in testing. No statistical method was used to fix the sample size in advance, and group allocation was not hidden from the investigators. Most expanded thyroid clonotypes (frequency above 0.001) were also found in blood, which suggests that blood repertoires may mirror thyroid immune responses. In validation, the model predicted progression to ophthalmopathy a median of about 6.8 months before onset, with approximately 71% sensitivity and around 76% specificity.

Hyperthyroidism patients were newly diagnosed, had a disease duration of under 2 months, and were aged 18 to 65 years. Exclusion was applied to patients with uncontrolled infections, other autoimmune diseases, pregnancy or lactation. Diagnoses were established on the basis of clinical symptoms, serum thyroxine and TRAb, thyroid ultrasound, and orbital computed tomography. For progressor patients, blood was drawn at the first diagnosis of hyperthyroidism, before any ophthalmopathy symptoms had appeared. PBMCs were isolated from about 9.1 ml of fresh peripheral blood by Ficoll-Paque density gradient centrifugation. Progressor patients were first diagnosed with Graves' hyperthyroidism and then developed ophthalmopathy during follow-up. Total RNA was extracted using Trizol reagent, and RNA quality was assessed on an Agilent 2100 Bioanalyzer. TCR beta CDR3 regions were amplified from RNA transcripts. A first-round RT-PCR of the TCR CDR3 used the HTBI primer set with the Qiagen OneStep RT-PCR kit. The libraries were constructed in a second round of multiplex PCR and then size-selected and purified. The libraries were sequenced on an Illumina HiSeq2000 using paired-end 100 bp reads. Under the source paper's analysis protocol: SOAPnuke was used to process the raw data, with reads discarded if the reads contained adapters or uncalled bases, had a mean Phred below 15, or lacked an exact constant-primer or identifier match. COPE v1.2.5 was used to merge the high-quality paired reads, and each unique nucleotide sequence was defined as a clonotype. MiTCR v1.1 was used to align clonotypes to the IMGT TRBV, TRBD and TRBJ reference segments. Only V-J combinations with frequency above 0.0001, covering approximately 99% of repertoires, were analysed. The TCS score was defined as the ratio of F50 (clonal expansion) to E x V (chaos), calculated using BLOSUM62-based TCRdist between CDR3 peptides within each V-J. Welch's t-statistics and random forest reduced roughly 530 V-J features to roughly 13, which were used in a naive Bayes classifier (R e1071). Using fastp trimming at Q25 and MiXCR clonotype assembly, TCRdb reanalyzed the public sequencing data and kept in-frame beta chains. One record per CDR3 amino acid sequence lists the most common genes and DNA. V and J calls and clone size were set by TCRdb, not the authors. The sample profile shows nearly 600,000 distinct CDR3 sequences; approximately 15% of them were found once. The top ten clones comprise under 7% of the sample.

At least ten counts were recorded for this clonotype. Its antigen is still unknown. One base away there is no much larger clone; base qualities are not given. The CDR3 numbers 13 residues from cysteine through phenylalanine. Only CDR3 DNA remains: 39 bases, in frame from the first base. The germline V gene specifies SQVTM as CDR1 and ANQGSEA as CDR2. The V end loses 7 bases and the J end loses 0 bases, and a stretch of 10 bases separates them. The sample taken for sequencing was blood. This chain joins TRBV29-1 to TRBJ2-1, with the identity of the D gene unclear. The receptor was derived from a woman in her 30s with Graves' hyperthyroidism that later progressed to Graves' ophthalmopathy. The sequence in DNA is TGCAGCGCTCGACCTAGCTCCTACAATGAGCAGTTCTTC. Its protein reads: CSARPSSYNEQFF.